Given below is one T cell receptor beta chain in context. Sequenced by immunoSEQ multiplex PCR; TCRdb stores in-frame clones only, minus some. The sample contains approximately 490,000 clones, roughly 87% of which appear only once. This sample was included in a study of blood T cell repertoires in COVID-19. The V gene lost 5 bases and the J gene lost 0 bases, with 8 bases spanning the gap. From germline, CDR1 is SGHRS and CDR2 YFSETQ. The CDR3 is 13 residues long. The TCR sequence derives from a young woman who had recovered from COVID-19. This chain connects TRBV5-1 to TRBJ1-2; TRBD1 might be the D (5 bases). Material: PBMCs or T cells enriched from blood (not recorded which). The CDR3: CASRSDTNYGYTF. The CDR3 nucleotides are TGCGCCAGCAGATCGGACACTAACTATGGCTACACCTTC.